The 21 T cell receptor beta chains listed next were all sequenced from one sample in a study of blood T cell repertoires in COVID-19 (TCRdb year 2020). Libraries were built with the immunoSEQ multiplex PCR assay. TCRdb took over this immuneACCESS table, retaining in-frame rearrangements with V and J assigned. Such tables are incomplete; in checked studies, under half of the missing clones stem from an unresolved V gene, and the remainder is unexplained. The sample includes about 240,000 clones, with around 86% observed a single time. The top ten clonotypes cover more than 6.5% of the sample. The specimen was peripheral blood. These receptors were taken from a woman aged 70 to 79 with active or convalescent COVID-19.

This rearrangement joins TRBV5-1 to TRBJ2-3; a possible D gene is TRBD2 (7 bases). Trimming shortened V by 5 bases and J by 5 bases, and 12 bases separated the two germline ends. The CDR3 consists of 13 residues. Germline CDR1 SGHRS, CDR2 YFSETQ. The CDR3 sequence: CASRRGGGDTQYF. The CDR3 coding sequence is TGCGCCAGCAGGAGGGGGGGCGGAGATACGCAGTATTTT.

The chain recombines TRBV4-1 with TRBJ1-6, with TRBD1 matching 8 bases. CDR3 length: 19 amino acids. With V trimmed by 8 bases and J by 5 bases, 20 bases remained unmatched. Looked up from germline, CDR1 is MGHRA and CDR2 is YSYEKL. CDR3 sequence (DNA): TGCGCCAGCCAAAAGGAAAAAGGGCCCTCGACAGGGGATAATTCACCCCTCCACTTT. Translated: CASQKEKGPSTGDNSPLHF.

This chain uses TRBV18 with TRBJ1-5; no clear D. V was shortened by 3 bases and J by 5 bases, with 8 bases between the two germline ends. The CDR3 has 13 residues. The germline gives CDR1 KGHSH, CDR2 LQKENI. The CDR3 coding sequence is TGTGCCAGCTCACCGTCTAACTATCAGCCCCAGCATTTT. Encoded protein: CASSPSNYQPQHF. Complete variable domain (other parts from reference TRBV18 and TRBJ1-5): NAGVMQNPRHLVRRRGQEARLRCSPMKGHSHVYWYRQLPEEGLKFMVYLQKENIIDESGMPKERFSAEFPKEGPSILRIQQVVRGDSAAYFCASSPSNYQPQHFGDGTRLSIL.

This sequence joins TRBV6-5 and TRBJ1-2; possible D gene TRBD1, 5 bases. Germline loops: CDR1 MNHEY, CDR2 SVGAGI. The V end lost 5 bases, the J end lost 7 bases, and 11 bases lay between the germline ends. The CDR3 covers 12 residues. CDR3 nucleotides: TGTGCCAGCAGTCCGCAGGGTATTGGCTACACCTTC. Protein: CASSPQGIGYTF.

The chain combines TRBV27 with TRBJ2-3; 8 bases fit TRBD2. The V segment lost 7 bases and the J segment 3 bases; nucleotides outside the gene matches: 3. Germline-derived CDR1 and CDR2 are MNHEY and SMNVEV (reference sequence). This CDR3 contains 13 residues. This chain's CDR3 is CASTLAGTDTQYF. CDR3 nucleotides: TGTGCCAGCACCTTAGCGGGGACAGATACGCAGTATTTT.

About this clone: Additional DNA sequences in this sample encode the identical CDR3. The chain combines TRBV6-5 with TRBJ1-1, with a tentative D call TRBD1 (5 bases). V was clipped by 5 bases and J by 0 bases, with 10 bases between them. Germline CDR1 is MNHEY and CDR2 is SVGAGI. There are 14 residues in the CDR3. The CDR3: CASSRGRVNTEAFF. In DNA, the CDR3 is TGTGCCAGCAGTCGGGGGAGGGTGAACACTGAAGCTTTCTTT.

The rearrangement joins TRBV3-1 (or the pseudogene TRBV3-2) to TRBJ1-6; TRBD1 might be the D (6 bases). Germline V gene sequence: CDR1 LGHDT, CDR2 YNNKEL (reference sequence). The CDR3 is 15 amino acids. The V end was cut by 0 bases, the J end by 10 bases, with 13 bases between. Here the CDR3 reads CASSQDPGVQSPLHF. CDR3 DNA: TGTGCCAGCAGCCAAGATCCAGGGGTCCAATCACCCCTCCACTTT.

This rearrangement joins TRBV5-1 to TRBJ1-1; D ambiguous. V was pared by 4 bases and J by 3 bases, with 13 bases between. This CDR3 has 14 amino acids. The germline CDR1 and CDR2 sequences are SGHRS and YFSETQ. CDR3 in DNA: TGCGCCAGCAGCCGAAAAGTGTCGGACACTGAAGCTTTCTTT. It is translated as CASSRKVSDTEAFF.

This clone was recorded only once. The rearrangement uses TRBV7-6 and TRBJ2-7, with TRBD1 matching 7 bases. V trimming: 1 base; J trimming: 3 bases; junction bases outside the gene matches: 9. The CDR3 covers 16 residues. CDR1 and CDR2 from the germline V gene are SGHVS and FNYEAQ. CDR3: CASSLGGQVSVYEQYF. CDR3 coding DNA: TGTGCCAGCAGCTTAGGAGGACAGGTATCAGTCTACGAGCAGTACTTC.

The chain joins TRBV15 to TRBJ2-7; 9 bases match TRBD1. The J segment lost 6 bases and the V segment lost 0 bases, leaving 12 bases of the junction unmatched. Germline V gene data show CDR1 as LNHNV and CDR2 as YYDKDF (reference sequence). The CDR3 has 17 residues. The DNA of the CDR3 is TGTGCCACCAGCAGAGATCTCCCCGGGACAGGGAAGGTCGAGCAGTACTTC. It specifies CATSRDLPGTGKVEQYF. The full variable domain, its missing parts supplied by reference TRBV15 and TRBJ2-7, is DAMVIQNPRYQVTQFGKPVTLSCSQTLNHNVMYWYQQKSSQAPKLLFHYYDKDFNNEADTPDNFQSRRPNTSFCFLDIRSPGLGDTAMYLCATSRDLPGTGKVEQYFGPGTRLTVT.

The chain is built from TRBV5-1 and TRBJ2-7; 11 bases are a match to TRBD1. The CDR3 is made up of 16 amino acids. Germline lookup yields CDR1 SGHRS and CDR2 YFSETQ. V lost 5 bases to trimming and J lost 6 bases; unmatched junction nucleotides: 13. CDR3 loop: CASRPRGTGGSSEQYF. Written as DNA, the CDR3 is TGCGCCAGCAGGCCAAGAGGGACAGGGGGTTCTAGCGAGCAGTACTTC.

As regards this clone: The same CDR3 also results from other DNA sequences found in this sample. This chain links TRBV10-1 with TRBJ2-3; no clear D. Germline V gene lookup returns CDR1 WNHNN and CDR2 SYGVQD (reference sequence). Trimming pared 0 bases from V and 2 bases from J, leaving 6 bases between. This CDR3 has 14 residues. The CDR3 spells CASSESPSTDTQYF. In DNA form, the CDR3 reads TGCGCCAGCAGTGAGTCCCCTTCCACAGATACGCAGTATTTT.

This chain connects TRBV7-9 to TRBJ1-1; D call uncertain. The ends were cut back, 2 bases at V and 0 bases at J, with 13 bases in the middle. Germline CDR1 and CDR2: SEHNR and FQNEAQ (reference sequence). The CDR3 covers 16 residues. Written as DNA, the CDR3 is TGTGCCAGCAGCTTATACAGCCGGAACTTGAACACTGAAGCTTTCTTT. Translated: CASSLYSRNLNTEAFF.

The chain uses TRBV19 and TRBJ1-1, with D hard to call. Germline CDR1 and CDR2: LNHDA and SQIVND (reference sequence). The CDR3 runs 11 residues. V was shortened by 5 bases and J by 4 bases, with 5 bases between the two germline ends. CDR3 residues: CASSEFTEAFF. The CDR3 DNA reads TGTGCCAGTAGTGAGTTCACTGAAGCTTTCTTT.

The chain has TRBV4-3 and TRBJ1-1; tentatively, D is TRBD1 (5 bases). The CDR3 spans 12 residues. In germline, CDR1 is LGHNA, CDR2 YSLEER. V lost 0 bases to trimming and J lost 10 bases, with 9 bases between them. The CDR3 DNA sequence: TGCGCCAGCAGCCAAGATCGCGGGGGAGCTTTCTTT. Translated, it gives CASSQDRGGAFF.

V gene TRBV19 combines with J gene TRBJ1-5; no clear D. The CDR3 is made up of 12 amino acids. Per germline, CDR1 LNHDA and CDR2 SQIVND (reference sequence). V lost 7 bases and J 4 bases, leaving 8 bases between the germline ends. The CDR3 bases are TGTGCCAGTAACGGAGAGAATCAGCCCCAGCATTTT. It yields the protein CASNGENQPQHF.

This rearrangement joins TRBV6-1 to TRBJ1-1, with D uncertain. The germline CDR1 and CDR2 sequences are MNHNS and SASEGT. There are 14 residues in the CDR3. Trimming removed 3 bases at V and 1 base at J, with 9 bases between. Here the CDR3 reads CASSEELANTEAFF. The CDR3 bases are TGTGCCAGCAGTGAGGAGCTCGCGAACACTGAAGCTTTCTTT.

This chain connects TRBV6-4 to TRBJ2-5; a possible D gene is TRBD2 (5 bases). Trimming removed 6 bases at V and 1 base at J, with 9 bases between. This CDR3 is built from 13 residues. Germline-derived CDR1 and CDR2 are MRHNA and SNTAGT. CDR3 residues: CASSRGSQETQYF. The CDR3 nucleotides read TGTGCCAGCAGCCGGGGAAGCCAAGAGACCCAGTACTTC.

This chain uses TRBV7-3 with TRBJ1-6; tentatively, D is TRBD1 (5 bases). From germline, CDR1 is SGHTA and CDR2 FQGTGA. The CDR3 extends over 14 amino acids. Trimming cost V 5 bases and J 5 bases, with 10 bases left between them. The CDR3, as DNA: TGTGCCAGCAGCGCCAGGGCCCATAATTCACCCCTCCACTTT. Its translation: CASSARAHNSPLHF.

The CDR3 DNA reads as TGTGCCAGCAGCTTAAGTGTCCAGGGGGGAAAACTGTTTTTT. Amino acids: CASSLSVQGGKLFF. This chain joins TRBV7-9 and TRBJ1-4; TRBD1 matches at 7 bases. In germline, CDR1 is SEHNR, CDR2 FQNEAQ (reference sequence). J lost 10 bases, V lost 2 bases, and 7 bases had no gene match. The CDR3 has 14 amino acids.

As DNA, the CDR3 is TGCGCCAGCAGTTCCTGGGAGGAGCTGTATGGCTACACCTTC. Amino acid sequence: CASSSWEELYGYTF. The V and J genes are TRBV10-2 and TRBJ1-2; D remains unclear. Between the trimmed V and J ends, which lost 5 bases and 5 bases, there was a span of 15 bases. This CDR3 has 14 amino acids. The V gene's germline CDR1 is WSHSY and CDR2 SAAADI.